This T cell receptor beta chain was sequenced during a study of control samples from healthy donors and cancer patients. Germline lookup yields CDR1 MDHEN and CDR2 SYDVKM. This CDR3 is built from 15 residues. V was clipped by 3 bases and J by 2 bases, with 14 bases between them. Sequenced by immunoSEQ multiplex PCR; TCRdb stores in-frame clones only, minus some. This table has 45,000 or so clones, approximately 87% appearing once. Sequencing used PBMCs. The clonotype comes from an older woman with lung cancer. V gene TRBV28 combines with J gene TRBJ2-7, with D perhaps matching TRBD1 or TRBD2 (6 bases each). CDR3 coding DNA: TGTGCCAGCAGTTTGAGGGGGGAAGAGCCCTACGAGCAGTACTTC. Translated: CASSLRGEEPYEQYF.